This TCR beta chain was sequenced in a study of Graves' ophthalmopathy and Graves' hyperthyroidism. Many counts were recorded for this clonotype. Its antigen is still unknown. TCR beta CDR3 amplification used RNA transcripts. Second-round multiplex PCR came after first-round RT-PCR with HTBI primers. TCRdb analysed the multiplex PCR reads with MiXCR anew, one entry per CDR3 protein. The sample gives hundreds of thousands of distinct CDR3 sequences, approximately 39% of which show up once; more than 2.5% is in the top ten. It was from roughly 10 ml of fresh peripheral blood that the PBMCs came. Study conclusions and caveats: The authors also found most expanded thyroid clonotypes above 0.001 frequency in blood. Distinction of ophthalmopathy from stable hyperthyroidism by a 13-signature model reached about 87% sensitivity and approximately 80% specificity. Predictions made by the model for ophthalmopathy progression reached approximately 70% sensitivity and 72% to 85% specificity.

From germline, CDR1 is SGHVS and CDR2 FQNEAQ. V lost 2 bases to trimming and J lost 0 bases; unmatched junction nucleotides: 11. There are 18 residues in the CDR3. This chain joins TRBV7-8 and TRBJ1-1, with 8 bases matching TRBD1. The clonotype was recovered from an adult man with Graves' ophthalmopathy. Material: peripheral blood. CDR3 residues: CASSLRWRQGLMNTEAFF. The CDR3 DNA is TGTGCCAGCAGCTTACGGTGGCGACAGGGGTTGATGAACACTGAAGCTTTCTTT.